These T cell receptor beta chains were read from a single sample in a study of Ad26.COV2.S vaccination and SARS-CoV-2 variants. TCRdb's copy holds only in-frame clones and misses some; the assay was immunoSEQ multiplex PCR. The sample includes about 480,000 clones, around 88% of them seen just once. The sequences come from peripheral blood, collected in a trial of Ad26.COV2.S vaccine versus placebo. Source of these receptors: a person aged 18-65 years who received the Ad26.COV2.S COVID-19 vaccine or a placebo. CDR3s include the opening cysteine and the closing phenylalanine or tryptophan. A D gene is named only where the DNA matches it firmly. Size is stated for part of the rows, as once, few or many counts, or as a class when the clone is expanded.

size	D	V	J	DNA	CDR3
.	.	TRBV30	TRBJ2-1	TGTGCCTGGAGTCCCGAGGGGGGTGGGCGTGAGCAGTTCTTC	CAWSPEGGGREQFF
.	.	TRBV10-3	TRBJ2-7	TGTGCCACCAACCCAGACACGACCTACGAGCAGTACTTC	CATNPDTTYEQYF
.	.	TRBV3-1/TRBV3-2	TRBJ2-7	TGTGCCAGCAGCCCTCTAGGGGGGACAGAGTATTACGAGCAGTACTTC	CASSPLGGTEYYEQYF
.	.	TRBV7-8	TRBJ2-1	TGTGCCAGCAGCCCGGGGACACCAGAGCAGTTCTTC	CASSPGTPEQFF
.	TRBD2	TRBV11-3	TRBJ2-3	TGTGCCAGCAGCCTCGGGGGGGCAACAGATACGCAGTATTTT	CASSLGGATDTQYF
.	.	TRBV24-1	TRBJ2-1	TGTGCCACCAGTGATTTCACAGGGCGGGATGAGCAGTTCTTC	CATSDFTGRDEQFF
.	.	TRBV5-1	TRBJ2-7	TGCGCCAGCAGCCCATCTGCCAGCTCCTACGAGCAGTACTTC	CASSPSASSYEQYF
.	.	TRBV21-1	TRBJ2-2	TGTGCCAGCAGCAAAACCTATCACGGGGAGCTGTTTTTT	CASSKTYHGELFF
.	.	TRBV7-9	TRBJ2-7	TGTGCCAGCAGCTTCCCTCAGGGGGAGCAGTACTTC	CASSFPQGEQYF
.	.	TRBV5-1	TRBJ2-5	TGCGCCAGCAGCTTGAGGGGGGACGAGACCCAGTACTTC	CASSLRGDETQYF
.	.	TRBV6-2/TRBV6-3	TRBJ1-5	TGTGCCAGCAGTTACTCTCAGGTTGTGCATCAGCCCCAGCATTTT	CASSYSQVVHQPQHF
.	TRBD1	TRBV30	TRBJ2-3	TGTGCCTGGAGTTCGGACAGGGGGGTTCTTGGGCAGTATTTT	CAWSSDRGVLGQYF
.	TRBD1	TRBV18	TRBJ1-3	TGTGCCAGCTCACTCGAACATATTTGGACAGGGCCAACCATCGCTACTGGAAACACCATATATTTT	CASSLEHIWTGPTIATGNTIYF
.	.	TRBV12-3/TRBV12-4	TRBJ2-3	TGTGCCAGCAGTTCAGGTGGGCCAATAGAAATGTATTTT	CASSSGGPIEMYF
.	.	TRBV3-1/TRBV3-2	TRBJ1-1	TGTGCCAGCAGCCATCGGCAGCACCCTGAAGCTTTCTTT	CASSHRQHPEAFF
.	.	TRBV28	TRBJ2-3	TGTGCCAGCAGACGGCCGGACAGCGCTAGCACAGATACGCAGTATTTT	CASRRPDSASTDTQYF
.	TRBD1	TRBV28	TRBJ2-5	TGTGCCAGCAGTATAAGGGGGCGAGAGACCCAGTACTTC	CASSIRGRETQYF
once	TRBD1	TRBV6-5	TRBJ2-7	TGTGCCAGCAGTCCACAGGGGGCTAGCTACGAGCAGTACTTC	CASSPQGASYEQYF
.	.	TRBV19	TRBJ2-5	TGTGCCAGTAGTCCCCGTGGTAGCGAGGGGACCCAGTACTTC	CASSPRGSEGTQYF
.	.	TRBV7-2	TRBJ2-1	TGTGCCAGCAGCAAAGAGGGGAGTGAGCAGTTCTTC	CASSKEGSEQFF
.	.	TRBV11-2	TRBJ1-2	TGTGCCAGCAGCTCACTCACTGGGAGTAACTATGGCTACACCTTC	CASSSLTGSNYGYTF
.	.	TRBV4-2	TRBJ1-2	TGTGCCAGCAGCCAAGATGGGGATCGCGGCTACACCTTC	CASSQDGDRGYTF
.	.	TRBV28	TRBJ1-5	TGTGCCAGCAGTTTCCTGGGGAATCAGCCCCAGCATTTT	CASSFLGNQPQHF
.	.	TRBV7-8	TRBJ2-3	TGTGCCAGCAGCACGGACAGAACAGATACGCAGTATTTT	CASSTDRTDTQYF
.	TRBD1	TRBV7-2	TRBJ2-1	TGTGCCAGCAGCCTGGGACAGGGGATTGCCCCACACAATGAGCAGTTCTTC	CASSLGQGIAPHNEQFF
.	.	TRBV28	TRBJ1-1	TGTGCCAGCAGTTTATCTGGGGGGCGGCCAGGCACTGAAGCTTTCTTT	CASSLSGGRPGTEAFF
.	TRBD1	TRBV19	TRBJ1-5	TGTGCCAGTAGTACCACCCGGACAGGGAAACGCTATAGCAATCAGCCCCAGCATTTT	CASSTTRTGKRYSNQPQHF
.	.	TRBV7-2	TRBJ1-1	TGTGCCAGCAGCGTAACCCCAGGCCAGAATGAAGCTTTCTTT	CASSVTPGQNEAFF
.	TRBD2	TRBV2	TRBJ2-2	TGTGCCAGCAGGGGGGCTAGCGGGAGCATCGGGGAGCTGTTTTTT	CASRGASGSIGELFF
.	.	TRBV30	TRBJ1-3	TGTGCCTGGAGTGTGGGTTCGGCAGTCTCTGGAAACACCATATATTTT	CAWSVGSAVSGNTIYF
.	.	TRBV28	TRBJ2-6	TGTGCCAGCAGCAAGACAGCCTCTGGGGCCAACGTCCTGACTTTC	CASSKTASGANVLTF
.	.	TRBV7-3	TRBJ1-1	TGTGCCAGCAGCCCGGGACCGAACACTGAAGCTTTCTTT	CASSPGPNTEAFF
.	TRBD1	TRBV11-3	TRBJ2-2	TGTGCCAGCAGCCTAGGACAGGGGAGTATCGGGGAGCTGTTTTTT	CASSLGQGSIGELFF
.	TRBD2	TRBV10-3	TRBJ2-5	TGTGCCATCAGCGTACTAGCGGGAGGGCTTGAGACCCAGTACTTC	CAISVLAGGLETQYF
.	TRBD1	TRBV6-6	TRBJ2-1	TGTGCCAGCATTCCACCAGGGGGCAATGAGCAGTTCTTC	CASIPPGGNEQFF
.	TRBD1	TRBV29-1	TRBJ2-2	TGCAGCGCCCGGACAGGGAACACCGGGGAGCTGTTTTTT	CSARTGNTGELFF
.	.	TRBV28	TRBJ2-7	TGTGCCAGTGGACCGCGCGAGCAGTACTTC	CASGPREQYF
.	.	TRBV28	TRBJ2-7	TGTGCCAGCAGTTTTAATCGGAGACGGTACGAGCAGTACTTC	CASSFNRRRYEQYF
.	TRBD1	TRBV28	TRBJ1-2	TGTGCCAGCAGTATAGGACAGGGGACGCTTAACTATGGCTACACCTTC	CASSIGQGTLNYGYTF
.	.	TRBV23-1	TRBJ2-1	TGCGCCAGCATTCTGACCAGGGGCAATGAGCAGTTCTTC	CASILTRGNEQFF
.	.	TRBV5-1	TRBJ2-5	TGCGCCAGCAGCCAGGACAGTTATGGGACCCAGTACTTC	CASSQDSYGTQYF
once	TRBD2	TRBV19	TRBJ2-7	TGTGCCAGTAGTACCGGGACTAGCGGGAGCTACGAGCAGTACTTC	CASSTGTSGSYEQYF
.	TRBD1	TRBV30	TRBJ1-6	TGTGCCTGGAGTGTAGGGGACAGGGCAGACTTT	CAWSVGDRADF
.	TRBD2	TRBV20-1	TRBJ2-1	TGCAGTGCTAGTCCCGGGAGGGCCCCCAATGAGCAGTTCTTC	CSASPGRAPNEQFF
.	.	TRBV2	TRBJ1-1	TGTGCCAGCAGTGACTGGTTCGCTGGGGGCACTGAAGCTTTCTTT	CASSDWFAGGTEAFF
.	.	TRBV9	TRBJ2-1	TGTGCCAGCAGCGCAGACCTTGGGGGGAGGTTCTACAATGAGCAGTTCTTC	CASSADLGGRFYNEQFF
.	.	TRBV7-2	TRBJ1-1	TGTGCCAGCAGCTTAGGCCCCCCCTCCGAAGCTTTCTTT	CASSLGPPSEAFF
.	.	TRBV30	TRBJ2-7	TGTGCCTGGACTTATGGGGGGAGTGTGTCGTACGAGCAGTACTTC	CAWTYGGSVSYEQYF
.	.	TRBV4-2	TRBJ2-5	TGTGCCAGCAGCCAAAGCCTTGGGGAGACCCAGTACTTC	CASSQSLGETQYF
once	.	TRBV2	TRBJ1-5	TGTGCCAGCAGTGAAGCCCGACAGGTCCATCAGCCCCAGCATTTT	CASSEARQVHQPQHF